This T cell receptor (beta chain) was recorded in a study of technical replicates of blood from a few donors. Germline V gene data show CDR1 as SGHVS and CDR2 as FQNEAQ. V lost 1 base and J lost 7, with 8 bases in between. The CDR3 is 13 amino acids. TCRdb's copy holds only in-frame clones and misses some; the assay was immunoSEQ multiplex PCR. The sample contains about 62,000 clones, roughly 90% of which appear only once. The receptor's source is a human donor in good health. Some clones in this sample may be carry-over from other donors' samples. The J gene is TRBJ2-1, the V gene TRBV7-8; D unresolved. The sequencing input was PBMCs. The CDR3 reads CASSLGSWNEQFF. The CDR3 DNA follows: TGTGCCAGCAGCTTAGGAAGCTGGAATGAGCAGTTCTTC.